What follows describes a single T cell receptor (beta chain). CDR3 length: 16 amino acids. Measured with immunoSEQ multiplex PCR; TCRdb has only the in-frame clones, and not every one. The table has about 110,000 clones, roughly nine tenths seen once. The sample comes from a study of T cell changes during pregnancy in multiple sclerosis. The rearrangement uses TRBV21-1 and TRBJ1-1; the D segment call TRBD1 is taken from the table without a DNA check. TRBV21-1 corresponds to a pseudogene. The receptor's source is a female donor with multiple sclerosis, enrolled in a pregnancy study. This sample comprised peripheral blood, obtained before pregnancy. The CDR3 DNA sequence: TGTGCCAGCATCCCACCCCTGGACAGCACGAACACTGAAGCTTTCTTT. Translation: CASIPPLDSTNTEAFF.